Below are 30 T cell receptor beta chains sequenced from a single sample in a study of cytomegalovirus exposure and HLA in healthy donors. Assay used: immunoSEQ multiplex PCR; TCRdb lists only in-frame clones, some missing. This table has approximately 180,000 clones, around nine tenths appearing once. The sample was PBMCs. The receptor source for this set is a young man in good health and CMV-seropositive.

V gene TRBV4-1 combines with J gene TRBJ1-6; 9 nucleotides match TRBD1. The CDR3 length is 14 residues. CDR1 and CDR2 from the germline V gene are MGHRA and YSYEKL. J was trimmed by 14 bases and V by 0 bases; bases with no gene match: 5. As DNA, the CDR3 is TGCGCCAGCAGCCAAGAACAGGGGGCGGCCACCCTCCACTTT. This gives the protein CASSQEQGAATLHF.

This clone was observed a single time. The V call is TRBV2, the J call TRBJ2-7; D might be TRBD1 (5 bases). Germline CDR1 reads SNHLY; CDR2 reads FYNNEI. The CDR3 length is 14 residues. The V and J ends lost 7 bases and 4 bases respectively, with 17 bases between them. As DNA, the CDR3 is TGTGCCAGCAACTCGCCAGGGATATTATACGAGCAGTACTTC. The encoded protein is CASNSPGILYEQYF.

The chain carries TRBV19 and TRBJ1-4; 7 bases are a match to TRBD1. Germline values: CDR1 LNHDA, CDR2 SQIVND (reference sequence). The V and J ends lost 3 bases and 6 bases, in that order; junction bases with no gene match: 4. This CDR3 region has 14 residues. The CDR3 here is CASSIRGEYEKLFF. The CDR3 region has the DNA TGTGCCAGTAGTATCAGGGGGGAGTATGAAAAACTGTTTTTT.

The chain combines TRBV4-2 with TRBJ1-2; TRBD1 matches at 11 bases. This CDR3 is built from 17 residues. Germline assignment: CDR1 LGHNA and CDR2 YNFKEQ. The ends lost 5 bases at V and 1 base at J; junction bases unmatched: 9. CDR3 region: CASSYASGTGGNYGYTF. CDR3 in DNA: TGTGCCAGCAGCTATGCTTCCGGGACAGGGGGTAACTATGGCTACACCTTC.

This clone was detected only once. The chain is built from TRBV4-2 and TRBJ2-7; possible D gene TRBD1, 5 bases. This CDR3 is built from 15 residues. Trimming pared 1 base from V and 7 bases from J, leaving 17 bases between. Germline CDR1 LGHNA, CDR2 YNFKEQ. For the CDR3, the DNA is TGTGCCAGCAGCCAAGGAAAAGGGGCACTACAGGAGCAGTACTTC. It is translated as CASSQGKGALQEQYF.

V is TRBV6-1 and J is TRBJ1-1; D gene ambiguous. The CDR3 spans 14 residues. V lost 0 bases to trimming and J lost 1 base, with 6 bases between them. The germline V gene has CDR1 MNHNS and CDR2 SASEGT. For the CDR3, the DNA is TGTGCCAGCAGTGAAGCAGCGACGAACACTGAAGCTTTCTTT. The encoded protein is CASSEAATNTEAFF.

The gene calls are TRBV9 and TRBJ2-1, with TRBD2 identical over 7 bases. The V gene's germline CDR1 is SGDLS and CDR2 YYNGEE. Germline trimming cut 4 bases from V and 1 base from J; bases unmatched to any gene: 5. The CDR3 is made up of 15 amino acids. In nucleotides, the CDR3 is TGTGCCAGCAGCAACACGGGGGGATCCTACAATGAGCAGTTCTTC. Translation gives CASSNTGGSYNEQFF.

There are a few counts of this clone. The chain employs TRBV15 and TRBJ1-5; D is ambiguous. Germline V gene sequence: CDR1 LNHNV, CDR2 YYDKDF (reference sequence). The V gene lost 1 base and the J gene lost 0 bases, with 4 bases spanning the gap. The CDR3 is 14 residues long. The CDR3 loop is CATSRGGSNQPQHF. In DNA form, the CDR3 reads TGTGCCACCAGCAGAGGCGGTAGCAATCAGCCCCAGCATTTT.

This clone was detected once. The J gene is TRBJ2-5, the V gene TRBV7-2; D is possibly TRBD2 (5 bases). The V gene lost 4 bases and the J gene lost 5 bases, with 8 bases spanning the gap. CDR3 length equals 12 residues. Germline V lookup: CDR1 SGHTA, CDR2 FQGNSA. This CDR3 reads CASSSLAETQYF. The DNA for the CDR3 is TGTGCCAGCAGCTCGTTAGCGGAGACCCAGTACTTC. Complete variable domain (other parts from reference TRBV7-2 and TRBJ2-5): GAGVSQSPSNKVTEKGKDVELRCDPISGHTALYWYRQSLGQGLEFLIYFQGNSAPDKSGLPSDRFSAERTGGSVSTLTIQRTQQEDSAVYLCASSSLAETQYFGPGTRLLVL.

The chain joins TRBV27 to TRBJ1-2, with D unclear. V lost 7 bases and J 4 bases, leaving 13 bases between the germline ends. This CDR3 region has 13 residues. Germline CDR1 is MNHEY and CDR2 is SMNVEV (reference sequence). The CDR3 coding sequence is TGTGCCAGCACCAAGAGGGCCGGCTATGGCTACACCTTC. Translating it yields CASTKRAGYGYTF.

The rearrangement uses TRBV2 and TRBJ1-5; D not resolved. CDR1 is SNHLY, CDR2 FYNNEI, per germline. The V end lost 5 bases, the J end lost 1 base, and 12 bases lay between the germline ends. This CDR3 comprises 15 residues. This chain's CDR3 is CASSPIPGSNQPQHF. In nucleotides, the CDR3 is TGTGCCAGCAGTCCCATACCAGGCAGCAATCAGCCCCAGCATTTT.

The chain employs TRBV7-8 and TRBJ2-7; a weak D match, TRBD1 (5 bases). V was clipped by 7 bases and J by 1 base, with 14 bases between them. The germline CDR1 and CDR2 sequences are SGHVS and FQNEAQ. This CDR3 comprises 14 residues. The CDR3 DNA is TGTGCCAGCACCGGATGGGGCCTTTCCTACGAGCAGTACTTC. It translates to CASTGWGLSYEQYF.

V gene TRBV6-4 combines with J gene TRBJ2-1, with TRBD2 matching over 10 bases. The CDR3 runs to 16 residues. Per the germline V gene, CDR1 is MRHNA and CDR2 is SNTAGT. With V trimmed by 0 bases and J by 8 bases, 7 bases remained unmatched. The CDR3 nucleotides read TGTGCCAGCAGTGACTCGGGGCTAGCGGGGGTGGATGAGCAGTTCTTC. It yields the protein CASSDSGLAGVDEQFF.

The rearrangement joins TRBV28 to TRBJ2-6, with 8 bases fitting TRBD1. V trimming: 5 bases; J trimming: 5 bases; junction bases outside the gene matches: 2. The V gene's germline CDR1 is MDHEN and CDR2 SYDVKM. This CDR3 contains 14 residues. The CDR3 sequence is CASSGQGWANVLTF. Written as DNA, the CDR3 is TGTGCCAGCAGTGGACAGGGTTGGGCCAACGTCCTGACTTTC.

The gene calls are TRBV9 and TRBJ2-7; D is unclear. Germline V gene lookup returns CDR1 SGDLS and CDR2 YYNGEE. This CDR3 has 13 amino acids. Trimming pared 4 bases from V and 3 bases from J, leaving 11 bases between. The CDR3 DNA reads as TGTGCCAGCAGCACCCAAAACAGCTACGAGCAGTACTTC. It translates to CASSTQNSYEQYF.

This rearrangement joins TRBV6-6 to TRBJ2-3; tentative D call: TRBD1 (5 bases). The CDR3 has 14 amino acids. Germline assignment: CDR1 MNHNY and CDR2 SVGAGI (reference sequence). V dropped 6 bases and J dropped 4 bases, with 14 bases sitting between them. The CDR3 loop is CASRDTGGADTQYF. The CDR3 DNA follows: TGTGCCAGCAGGGACACTGGCGGCGCAGATACGCAGTATTTT.

V usage is TRBV5-4 and J usage is TRBJ2-3; 9 bases line up with TRBD2. This CDR3 region has 16 residues. Germline lookup yields CDR1 SGHNT and CDR2 YYREEE (reference sequence). V shed 4 bases and J 2 bases; nucleotides not matched to a gene: 8. The CDR3 DNA reads TGTGCCAGCAGCCCATTAGCGGGAGCGTCCACAGATACGCAGTATTTT. It yields the protein CASSPLAGASTDTQYF.

The chain carries TRBV4-3 and TRBJ1-2; D is ambiguous. Germline V gene sequence: CDR1 LGHNA, CDR2 YSLEER. The CDR3 has 16 residues. Between the trimmed V and J ends, which lost 0 bases and 4 bases, there was a span of 15 bases. In DNA, the CDR3 is TGCGCCAGCAGCCAAGATAAGGTTGGAGCTAGCTATGGCTACACCTTC. Amino acids: CASSQDKVGASYGYTF.

The chain combines TRBV15 with TRBJ1-5; 8 bases are shared with TRBD1. The CDR3 is 14 residues long. The V gene's germline CDR1 is LNHNV and CDR2 YYDKDF (reference sequence). V was pared by 5 bases and J by 2 bases, with 2 bases of the junction left unmatched. The CDR3 DNA sequence: TGTGCCACCAGCGCACAGGGGGGCAATCAGCCCCAGCATTTT. This sequence encodes CATSAQGGNQPQHF. Full variable domain (remainder filled in from reference TRBV15 and TRBJ1-5): DAMVIQNPRYQVTQFGKPVTLSCSQTLNHNVMYWYQQKSSQAPKLLFHYYDKDFNNEADTPDNFQSRRPNTSFCFLDIRSPGLGDTAMYLCATSAQGGNQPQHFGDGTRLSIL.

CDR3 DNA: TGTGCCAGCAGCCCCCAGGGACAGGGACCGTTCTTC. Protein product: CASSPQGQGPFF. The chain uses TRBV5-8 and TRBJ2-1; TRBD1 agrees at 9 bases. This CDR3 region has 12 residues. The germline V gene has CDR1 SGHTS and CDR2 YDEGEE. V gave up 4 bases and J gave up 15 bases; unmatched junction bases: 8.

Details on this clone: Germline and junction disagree at one end, which may indicate a read error. The chain uses TRBV7-7 and TRBJ2-2; 8 bases map to TRBD1. The CDR3 spans 15 residues. Germline V gives CDR1 SSHAT, CDR2 FNYEAQ (reference sequence). The CDR3 region has the DNA TGTGCTAGCAGCTCCGACCAGGGGGCAGGCGGGGAGCTGTTTTTT. Amino acid sequence: CASSSDQGAGGELFF.

Here the CDR3 DNA reads TGTGCCAGCACTACGAGCGGAGCGGGTAATGAGCAGTTCTTC. Translating gives CASTTSGAGNEQFF. This chain uses TRBV6-1 with TRBJ2-1; tentatively, D is TRBD2 (6 bases). The germline CDR1 and CDR2 sequences are MNHNS and SASEGT. CDR3 size: 14 residues. The ends were cut back, 7 bases at V and 7 bases at J, with 17 bases in the middle.

This chain links TRBV9 with TRBJ2-7; D possibly corresponds to TRBD2 (5 bases). Trimming cost V 0 bases and J 6 bases, with 7 bases left between them. Germline V lookup: CDR1 SGDLS, CDR2 YYNGEE. The CDR3 is 12 amino acids. CDR3 sequence (DNA): TGTGCCAGCAGCGTAGTAGAGGGCGAGCAGTACTTC. It encodes CASSVVEGEQYF.

The rearrangement joins TRBV12-5 to TRBJ2-1, with 7 bases lining up with TRBD2. CDR3 length: 13 amino acids. The trim removed 2 bases at V and 8 bases at J, leaving 3 bases unmatched. The germline CDR1 and CDR2 sequences are LGHNT and FRNRAP. CDR3 region: CASGLTLAHEQFF. In DNA form, the CDR3 reads TGTGCTAGTGGTTTGACACTAGCGCATGAGCAGTTCTTC.

The CDR3: CASSRGIYTHRGYTF. Written as DNA, the CDR3 is TGCGCCAGCAGCCGCGGGATCTACACCCACCGTGGCTACACCTTC. The V call is TRBV4-3, the J call TRBJ1-2; D gene ambiguous. Looked up from germline, CDR1 is LGHNA and CDR2 is YSLEER. The CDR3 runs to 15 residues. V dropped 4 bases and J dropped 7 bases, with 19 bases sitting between them.

The chain recombines TRBV29-1 with TRBJ1-1; a weak D match, TRBD1 (6 bases). The CDR3 totals 13 residues. The V gene lost 5 bases and the J gene lost 1 base, with 11 bases spanning the gap. The V gene's germline CDR1 is SQVTM and CDR2 ANQGSEA. CDR3 in DNA: TGCAGCGTTTACAGGGTGGGGAACACTGAAGCTTTCTTT. As protein: CSVYRVGNTEAFF.

This chain links TRBV14 with TRBJ1-2, with TRBD1 identical over 9 bases. Germline V CDR1 and CDR2: SGHDN, FVKESK. CDR3 length equals 17 residues. V lost 1 base to trimming and J lost 0 bases; unmatched junction nucleotides: 6. CDR3 nucleotides: TGTGCCAGCAGCCAAGGGTTCTGGGACAGGGCTAACTATGGCTACACCTTC. Protein: CASSQGFWDRANYGYTF.

The chain links TRBV10-2 to TRBJ2-1; 8 nucleotides align to TRBD2. Per germline, CDR1 WSHSY and CDR2 SAAADI. Trimming removed 3 bases from V and 7 bases from J; junction bases left unmatched: 14. The CDR3 has 17 residues. CDR3 in amino acids: CASSDRRSTTGGNEQFF. CDR3 coding DNA: TGCGCCAGCAGTGATAGGAGGTCTACCACGGGAGGGAATGAGCAGTTCTTC.

J is TRBJ2-5 and V is TRBV4-3; D not certain. Germline V gene sequence: CDR1 LGHNA, CDR2 YSLEER. The CDR3 is 13 residues long. V lost 4 bases and J lost 4, with 10 bases in between. CDR3 loop: CASSLQMGETQYF. The CDR3 DNA is TGCGCCAGCAGCCTACAGATGGGAGAGACCCAGTACTTC.

The chain uses TRBV6-8 and TRBJ1-1; TRBD1 agrees at 9 bases. Germline V lookup: CDR1 MNHGY, CDR2 SAAAGT. The CDR3 has 17 amino acids. V lost 4 bases, J lost 1 base, and 10 bases stayed unmatched. The CDR3 here is CASSSRGTGSRNTEAFF. Written as DNA, the CDR3 is TGTGCCAGCAGTTCGAGGGGGACAGGGTCGAGGAACACTGAAGCTTTCTTT.